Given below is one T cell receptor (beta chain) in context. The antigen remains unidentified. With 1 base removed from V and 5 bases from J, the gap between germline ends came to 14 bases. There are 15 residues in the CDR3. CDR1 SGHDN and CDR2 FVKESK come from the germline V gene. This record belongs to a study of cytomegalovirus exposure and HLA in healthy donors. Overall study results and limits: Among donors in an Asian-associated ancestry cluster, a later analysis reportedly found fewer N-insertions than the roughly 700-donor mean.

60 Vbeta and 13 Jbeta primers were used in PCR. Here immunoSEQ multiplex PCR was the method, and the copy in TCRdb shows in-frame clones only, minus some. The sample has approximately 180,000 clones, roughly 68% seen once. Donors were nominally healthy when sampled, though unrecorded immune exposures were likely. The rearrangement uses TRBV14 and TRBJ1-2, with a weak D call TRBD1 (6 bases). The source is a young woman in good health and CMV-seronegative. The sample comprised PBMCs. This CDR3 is CASSQVRGARYGYTF. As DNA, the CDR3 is TGTGCCAGCAGCCAAGTCCGGGGGGCCCGGTATGGCTACACCTTC.